Below are 10 T cell receptor beta chains sequenced from a single sample in a study of cytomegalovirus exposure and HLA in healthy donors. The PCR made use of 60 Vbeta and 13 Jbeta primers. Profiling relied on immunoSEQ multiplex PCR, and the TCRdb table lists in-frame clones only, not all of them. In the table there are roughly 120,000 clones, 79% of which are singletons. The sample was PBMCs. All receptors derive from a man aged 25 to 40 in good health and CMV-seropositive.

This chain links TRBV5-1 with TRBJ2-2, with a weak D call TRBD1 (6 bases). Trimming took 0 bases from V and 4 from J, leaving 10 bases between them. Per germline, CDR1 SGHRS and CDR2 YFSETQ. The length of the CDR3 is 15 residues. The CDR3 sequence: CASSLARGGTGELFF. As DNA, the CDR3 is TGCGCCAGCAGCTTGGCCAGAGGGGGCACCGGGGAGCTGTTTTTT.

This chain connects TRBV11-2 to TRBJ2-5, with 7 bases matching TRBD1. CDR1 SGHAT and CDR2 FQNNGV come from the germline V gene. This CDR3 spans 16 amino acids. Unmatched junction bases numbered 7, after V lost 2 bases and J lost 1 base. The DNA of the CDR3 is TGTGCCAGCAGCTTAAATCTCGGGACAGCCCAAGAGACCCAGTACTTC. This translates into CASSLNLGTAQETQYF.

The V gene is TRBV7-6, the J gene TRBJ1-1; D is unresolved. Germline-derived CDR1 and CDR2 are SGHVS and FNYEAQ. The CDR3 length is 14 residues. The V and J ends lost 4 bases and 4 bases respectively, with 13 bases between them. For the CDR3, the DNA is TGTGCCAGCAGCTCCTATAAGGAGGCCACTGAAGCTTTCTTT. This gives the protein CASSSYKEATEAFF.

This clone was counted a few times. V usage is TRBV11-3 and J usage is TRBJ1-1, with 8 bases fitting TRBD1. Trimming cost V 6 bases and J 5 bases; bases outside gene matches: 17. This CDR3 is 17 amino acids long. The germline CDR1 and CDR2 sequences are SGHNT and YENEEA. The chain's CDR3 is CASSSTGGLGKWTEAFF. CDR3 in DNA: TGTGCCAGCAGTTCCACAGGGGGTCTGGGTAAGTGGACTGAAGCTTTCTTT.

The chain is built from TRBV5-4 and TRBJ2-3; the D is unclear. V lost 1 base to trimming and J lost 2 bases, with 8 bases between them. Germline CDR1 SGHNT, CDR2 YYREEE (reference sequence). This CDR3 region has 14 residues. CDR3 in DNA: TGTGCCAGCAGCTTGATGGCCTTCACAGATACGCAGTATTTT. Residues: CASSLMAFTDTQYF. The variable domain in full, completed from reference TRBV5-4 and TRBJ2-3, reads ETGVTQSPTHLIKTRGQQVTLRCSSQSGHNTVSWYQQALGQGPQFIFQYYREEENGRGNFPPRFSGLQFPNYSSELNVNALELDDSALYLCASSLMAFTDTQYFGPGTRLTVL.

The V gene is TRBV4-1, the J gene TRBJ2-1; 11 bases map to TRBD1. Per germline, CDR1 MGHRA and CDR2 YSYEKL. The CDR3 loop spans 15 amino acids. Trimming at V came to 3 bases and at J to 8 bases, leaving 6 bases not matched to a gene. As DNA, the CDR3 is TGCGCCAGCAGCCACCGGGACAGGGGGTTGGATGAGCAGTTCTTC. Its translation is CASSHRDRGLDEQFF.

This clone has a single count. The chain links TRBV27 to TRBJ2-1; a possible D gene is TRBD1 (8 bases). This CDR3 contains 14 residues. V shed 2 bases and J shed 7 bases, with 12 bases lying between them. The germline CDR1 and CDR2 sequences are MNHEY and SMNVEV (reference sequence). CDR3 region: CASSLHRGGNEQFF. CDR3 in DNA: TGTGCCAGCAGTTTACACAGGGGGGGGAATGAGCAGTTCTTC.

The genes are TRBV28 and TRBJ2-7; TRBD1 might be the D (6 bases). Between the trimmed V and J ends, which lost 7 bases and 5 bases, there was a span of 18 bases. The CDR3 has 14 amino acids. Germline-derived CDR1 and CDR2 are MDHEN and SYDVKM. CDR3 bases: TGTGCCAGCACCCTGACAGGTTATAGGCACGAGCAGTACTTC. Its translation is CASTLTGYRHEQYF.

J is TRBJ1-6 and V is TRBV11-2, with 9 positions matching TRBD1. After removal of 5 bases from V and 2 bases from J, the junction contained 4 bases not matched to a gene. The CDR3 loop spans 16 amino acids. CDR1 SGHAT and CDR2 FQNNGV come from the germline V gene. The CDR3 spells CASSRRDRAYNSPLHF. Here the CDR3 DNA reads TGTGCCAGCAGCCGAAGGGACAGGGCCTATAATTCACCCCTCCACTTT.

The rearrangement joins TRBV7-9 to TRBJ2-5, with unresolved D. The J call may be faulty, since TRBJ2-7 better matches the DNA end. The CDR3 has 11 residues. Per germline, CDR1 SEHNR and CDR2 FQNEAQ (reference sequence). CDR3 sequence: CASSLYHEQYF. In DNA, the CDR3 is TGTGCCAGCAGCTTATATCACGAGCAGTACTTC.